Here is one TCR beta chain with its context. Its antigen is still unknown. Each patient's relapse followed autologous stem cell transplantation, and brentuximab vedotin exposure varied. The data originate from a study of PD-1 blockade in classical Hodgkin lymphoma. Using immunoSEQ multiplex PCR, the repertoire was profiled, and TCRdb retains in-frame clones only, with some absent. The repertoire holds 40,000 to 50,000 clones, with about 88% as singletons. The study, taken as a whole, reports: Similar baseline diversity was found in complete responders and newly diagnosed patients. Nivolumab initiated under 1 year post-ASCT led to patient exclusion. Still unresolved is the cause of the repertoire differences, which may be disease activity or prior therapy.

This sequence was found in a human donor with classical Hodgkin lymphoma. Material: peripheral blood mononuclear cells (PBMCs), obtained before the second cycle of nivolumab.

The CDR3, as DNA: TGTGCCAGCAGCCCGACCGTAACTAGCAACTCCTACAATGAGCAGTTCTTC. Translated: CASSPTVTSNSYNEQFF. This chain connects TRBV7-8 to TRBJ2-1, with a tentative D call TRBD2 (6 bases). Germline lookup yields CDR1 SGHVS and CDR2 FQNEAQ. Trimming removed 5 bases at V and 0 bases at J, with 17 bases between. This CDR3 region has 17 residues. Filled out from reference TRBV7-8 and TRBJ2-1, the complete variable domain reads GAGVSQSPRYKVAKRGQDVALRCDPISGHVSLFWYQQALGQGPEFLTYFQNEAQLDKSGLPSDRFFAERPEGSVSTLKIQRTQQEDSAVYLCASSPTVTSNSYNEQFFGPGTRLTVL.